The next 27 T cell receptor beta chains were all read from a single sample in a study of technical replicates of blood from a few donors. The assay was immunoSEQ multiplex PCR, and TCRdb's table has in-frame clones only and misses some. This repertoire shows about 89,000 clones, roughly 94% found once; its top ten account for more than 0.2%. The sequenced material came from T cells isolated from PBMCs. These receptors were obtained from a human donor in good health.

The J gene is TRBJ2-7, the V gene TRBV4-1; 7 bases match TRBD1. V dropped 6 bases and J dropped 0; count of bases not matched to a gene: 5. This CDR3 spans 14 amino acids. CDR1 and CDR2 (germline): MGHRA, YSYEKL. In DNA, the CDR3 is TGCGCCAGCAGAACTTGGGACAGCTCCTACGAGCAGTACTTC. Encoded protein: CASRTWDSSYEQYF.

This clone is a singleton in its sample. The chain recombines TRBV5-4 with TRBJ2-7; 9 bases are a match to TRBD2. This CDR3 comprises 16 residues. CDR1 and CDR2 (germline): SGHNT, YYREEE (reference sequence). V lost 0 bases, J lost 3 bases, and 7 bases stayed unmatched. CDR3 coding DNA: TGTGCCAGCAGCTTGGCCGGGGGCGGGAGGGGCTACGAGCAGTACTTC. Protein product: CASSLAGGGRGYEQYF.

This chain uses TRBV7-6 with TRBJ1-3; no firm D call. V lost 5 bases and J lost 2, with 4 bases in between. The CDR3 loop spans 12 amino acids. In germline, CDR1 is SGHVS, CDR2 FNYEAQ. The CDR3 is CASSPTGNTIYF. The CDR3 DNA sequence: TGTGCCAGCAGCCCTACTGGAAACACCATATATTTT.

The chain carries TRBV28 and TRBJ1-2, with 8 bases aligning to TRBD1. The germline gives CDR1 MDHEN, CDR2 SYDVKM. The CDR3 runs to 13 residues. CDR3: CVTLGQVHGGYTF. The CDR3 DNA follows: TGTGTAACACTGGGACAGGTCCACGGTGGCTACACCTTC.

The CDR3 nucleotides are TGTGCCAGCAGCCAAGTAACAGCGGGAGCCAAAAACATTCAGTACTTC. Its protein is CASSQVTAGAKNIQYF. The chain carries TRBV14 and TRBJ2-4; D may be TRBD2 (6 bases). CDR1 and CDR2 from the germline V gene are SGHDN and FVKESK. This CDR3 is built from 16 residues. V lost 1 base and J lost 0, with 10 bases in between.

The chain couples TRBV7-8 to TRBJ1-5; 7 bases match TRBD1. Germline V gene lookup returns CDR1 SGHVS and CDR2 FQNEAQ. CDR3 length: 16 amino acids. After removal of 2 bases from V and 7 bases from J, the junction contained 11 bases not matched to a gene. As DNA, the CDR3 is TGTGCCAGCAGCTTATCTAGGGCAGGGGGTAAGCAGCCCCAGCATTTT. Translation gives CASSLSRAGGKQPQHF.

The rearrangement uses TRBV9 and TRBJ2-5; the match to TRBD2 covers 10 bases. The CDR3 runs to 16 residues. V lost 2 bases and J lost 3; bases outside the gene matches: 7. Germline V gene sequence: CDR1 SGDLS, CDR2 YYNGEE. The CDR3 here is CASSVSGGAEKETQYF. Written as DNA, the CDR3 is TGTGCCAGCAGCGTGAGCGGGGGGGCGGAGAAAGAGACCCAGTACTTC.

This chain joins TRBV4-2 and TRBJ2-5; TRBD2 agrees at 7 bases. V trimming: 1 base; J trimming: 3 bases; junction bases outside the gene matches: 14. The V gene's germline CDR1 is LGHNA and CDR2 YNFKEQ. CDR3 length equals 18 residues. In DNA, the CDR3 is TGTGCCAGCAGCCAAGTAAGATTTTCAGGGAGGGTGGAAGAGACCCAGTACTTC. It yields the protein CASSQVRFSGRVEETQYF.

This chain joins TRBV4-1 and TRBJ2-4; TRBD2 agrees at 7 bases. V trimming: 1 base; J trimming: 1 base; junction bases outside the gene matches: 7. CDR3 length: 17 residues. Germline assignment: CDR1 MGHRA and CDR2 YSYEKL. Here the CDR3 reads CASSQGRAGDAKNIQYF. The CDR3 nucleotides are TGCGCCAGCAGCCAAGGTCGGGCGGGGGATGCCAAAAACATTCAGTACTTC.

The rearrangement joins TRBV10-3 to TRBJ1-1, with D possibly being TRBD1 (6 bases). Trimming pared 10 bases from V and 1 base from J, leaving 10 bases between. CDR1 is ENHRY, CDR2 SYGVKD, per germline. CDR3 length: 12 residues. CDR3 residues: CATLGQNTEAFF. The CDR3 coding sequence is TGTGCCACCTTGGGACAGAACACTGAAGCTTTCTTT.

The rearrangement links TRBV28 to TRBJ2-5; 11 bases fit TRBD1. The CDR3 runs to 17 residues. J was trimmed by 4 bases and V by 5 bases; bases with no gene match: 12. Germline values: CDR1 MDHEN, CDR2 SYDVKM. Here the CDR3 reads CASSPSGTGGLRETQYF. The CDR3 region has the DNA TGTGCCAGCAGTCCTTCCGGGACAGGGGGTTTGAGAGAGACCCAGTACTTC.

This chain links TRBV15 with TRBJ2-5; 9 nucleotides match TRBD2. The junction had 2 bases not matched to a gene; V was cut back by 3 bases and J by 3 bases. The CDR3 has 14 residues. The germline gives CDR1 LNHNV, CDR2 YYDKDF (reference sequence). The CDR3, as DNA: TGTGCCACCAGCAGGGGCGGGGGGGAAGAGACCCAGTACTTC. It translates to CATSRGGGEETQYF.

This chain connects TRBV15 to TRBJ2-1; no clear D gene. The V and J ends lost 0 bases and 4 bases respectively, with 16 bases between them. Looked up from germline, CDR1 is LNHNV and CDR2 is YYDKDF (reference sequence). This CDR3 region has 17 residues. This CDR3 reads CATSRDSSLYSYNEQFF. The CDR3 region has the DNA TGTGCCACCAGCAGAGATTCGAGCCTATACAGTTACAATGAGCAGTTCTTC.

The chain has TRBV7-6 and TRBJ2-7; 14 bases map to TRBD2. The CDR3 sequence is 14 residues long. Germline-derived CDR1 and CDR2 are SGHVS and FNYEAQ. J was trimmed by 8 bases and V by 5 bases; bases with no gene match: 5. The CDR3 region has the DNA TGTGCCAGCAGCCCTGGGACTAGCGGGGGACAGCAGTACTTC. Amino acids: CASSPGTSGGQQYF. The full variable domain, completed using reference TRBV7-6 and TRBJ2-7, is GAGVSQSPRYKVTKRGQDVALRCDPISGHVSLYWYRQALGQGPEFLTYFNYEAQQDKSGLPNDRFSAERPEGSISTLTIQRTEQRDSAMYRCASSPGTSGGQQYFGPGTRLTVT.

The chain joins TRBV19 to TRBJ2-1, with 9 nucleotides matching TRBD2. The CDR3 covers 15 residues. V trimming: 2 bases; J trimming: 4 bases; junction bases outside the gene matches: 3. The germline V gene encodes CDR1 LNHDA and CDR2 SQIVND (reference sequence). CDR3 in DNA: TGTGCCAGTAGTATACTGCTAGCGGGGTACAATGAGCAGTTCTTC. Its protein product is CASSILLAGYNEQFF.

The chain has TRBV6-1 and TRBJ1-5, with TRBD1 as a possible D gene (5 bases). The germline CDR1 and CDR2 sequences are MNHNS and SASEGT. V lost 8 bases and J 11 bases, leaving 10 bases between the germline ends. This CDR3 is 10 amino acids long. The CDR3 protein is CASGDYTQHF. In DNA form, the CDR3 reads TGTGCCAGCGGGGACTATACCCAGCATTTT.

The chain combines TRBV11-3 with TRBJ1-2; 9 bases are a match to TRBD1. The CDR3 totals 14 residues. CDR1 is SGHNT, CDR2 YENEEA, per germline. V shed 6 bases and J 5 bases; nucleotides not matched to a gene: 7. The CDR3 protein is CASSSRDREYGYTF. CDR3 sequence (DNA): TGTGCCAGCAGTTCTAGGGACAGGGAATATGGCTACACCTTC.

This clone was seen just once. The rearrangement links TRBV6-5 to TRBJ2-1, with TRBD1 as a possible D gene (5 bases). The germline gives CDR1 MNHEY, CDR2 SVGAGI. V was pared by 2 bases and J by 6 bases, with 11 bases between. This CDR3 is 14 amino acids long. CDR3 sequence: CASSYHRQINEQFF. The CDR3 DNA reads TGTGCCAGCAGTTACCACCGACAGATCAATGAGCAGTTCTTC.

The CDR3 loop is CASRSGTGTQPQHF. As DNA, the CDR3 is TGTGCCAGCAGATCCGGGACAGGGACTCAGCCCCAGCATTTT. The V gene is TRBV6-5, the J gene TRBJ1-5; the match to TRBD1 covers 9 bases. V shed 6 bases, J shed 6 bases, and the junction held 6 bases outside the gene matches. The CDR3 has 14 amino acids. The germline V gene encodes CDR1 MNHEY and CDR2 SVGAGI.

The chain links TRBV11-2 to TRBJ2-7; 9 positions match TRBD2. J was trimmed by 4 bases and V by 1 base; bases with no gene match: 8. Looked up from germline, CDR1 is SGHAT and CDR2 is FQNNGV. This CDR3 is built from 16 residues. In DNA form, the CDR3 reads TGTGCCAGCAGCTTAGGTGATGGCGGGAGGGGTTACGAGCAGTACTTC. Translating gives CASSLGDGGRGYEQYF.

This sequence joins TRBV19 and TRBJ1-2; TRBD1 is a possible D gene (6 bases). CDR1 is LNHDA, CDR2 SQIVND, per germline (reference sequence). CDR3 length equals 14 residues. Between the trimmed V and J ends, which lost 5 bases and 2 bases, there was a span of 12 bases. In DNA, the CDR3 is TGTGCCAGTAGTCTGGGGACAAGGAACTATGGCTACACCTTC. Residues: CASSLGTRNYGYTF.

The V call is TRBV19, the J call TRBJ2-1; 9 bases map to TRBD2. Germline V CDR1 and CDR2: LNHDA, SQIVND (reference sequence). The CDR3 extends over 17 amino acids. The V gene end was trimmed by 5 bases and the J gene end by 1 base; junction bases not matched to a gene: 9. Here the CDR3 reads CASSPLIAGVSYNEQFF. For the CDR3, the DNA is TGTGCCAGTAGTCCACTAATAGCGGGAGTGTCCTACAATGAGCAGTTCTTC.

The CDR3 spells CASSSGGRETQYF. CDR3 sequence (DNA): TGTGCCAGCAGTTCAGGGGGCAGGGAGACCCAGTACTTC. The V call is TRBV6-1, the J call TRBJ2-5, with TRBD1 matching 8 bases. Germline V gene lookup returns CDR1 MNHNS and CDR2 SASEGT. The CDR3 spans 13 residues. Losses at the gene ends were 5 bases for V and 5 bases for J; bases not matched to a gene: 4.

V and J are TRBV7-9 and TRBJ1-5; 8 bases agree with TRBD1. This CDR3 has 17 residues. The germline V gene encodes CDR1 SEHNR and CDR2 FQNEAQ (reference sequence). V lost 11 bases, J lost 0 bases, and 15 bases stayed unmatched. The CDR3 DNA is TGTGCCCACTTCGACAGGGGAGGATTGAATAGCAATCAGCCCCAGCATTTT. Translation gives CAHFDRGGLNSNQPQHF.

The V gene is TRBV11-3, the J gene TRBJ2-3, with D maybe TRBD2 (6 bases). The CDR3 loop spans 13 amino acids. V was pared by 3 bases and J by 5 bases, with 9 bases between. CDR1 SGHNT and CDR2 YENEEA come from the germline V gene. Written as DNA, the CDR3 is TGTGCCAGCAGCTTGGATAGCGGAGATACGCAGTATTTT. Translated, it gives CASSLDSGDTQYF.

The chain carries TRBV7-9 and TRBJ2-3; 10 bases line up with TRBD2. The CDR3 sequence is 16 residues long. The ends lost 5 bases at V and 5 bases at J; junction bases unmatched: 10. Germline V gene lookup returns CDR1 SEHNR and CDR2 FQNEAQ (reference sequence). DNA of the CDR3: TGTGCCAGCAGCCTGGAATGGCTAGCGGGAGTAGATACGCAGTATTTT. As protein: CASSLEWLAGVDTQYF. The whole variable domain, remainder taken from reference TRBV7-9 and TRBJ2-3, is DTGVSQNPRHKITKRGQNVTFRCDPISEHNRLYWYRQTLGQGPEFLTYFQNEAQLEKSRLLSDRFSAERPKGSFSTLEIQRTEQGDSAMYLCASSLEWLAGVDTQYFGPGTRLTVL.

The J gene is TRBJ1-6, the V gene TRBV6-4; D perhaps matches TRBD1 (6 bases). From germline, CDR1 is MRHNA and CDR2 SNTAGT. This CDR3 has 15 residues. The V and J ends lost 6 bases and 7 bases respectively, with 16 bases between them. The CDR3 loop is CASSYEGVGNSPLHF. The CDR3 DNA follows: TGTGCCAGCAGCTACGAGGGGGTTGGGAATTCACCCCTCCACTTT.